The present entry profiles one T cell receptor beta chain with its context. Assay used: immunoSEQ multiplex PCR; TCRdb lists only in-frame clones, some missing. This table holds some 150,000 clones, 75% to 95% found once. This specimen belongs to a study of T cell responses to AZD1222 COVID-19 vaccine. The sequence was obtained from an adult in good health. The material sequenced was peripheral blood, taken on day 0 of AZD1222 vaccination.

The CDR3 region is CAISNSGEGSEQYF. The CDR3 bases are TGTGCCATCAGTAACAGCGGGGAGGGCTCCGAGCAGTACTTC. This chain joins TRBV10-3 and TRBJ2-7, with 7 nucleotides matching TRBD2. This CDR3 spans 14 amino acids. Trimming cost V 5 bases and J 6 bases; bases outside gene matches: 10. The germline gives CDR1 ENHRY, CDR2 SYGVKD.